This entry lists 7 T cell receptor beta chains sequenced from one sample in a study of T cell responses to AZD1222 COVID-19 vaccine. Here immunoSEQ multiplex PCR was the method, and the copy in TCRdb shows in-frame clones only, minus some. The repertoire includes about 150,000 clones, around 93% of them detected once, and 3.8% sits in the top ten. Sequenced material: peripheral blood, taken 28 days after the second AZD1222 dose. These TCRs come from an adult who received the AZD1222 COVID-19 vaccine.

The chain's CDR3 is CASIFEREQGPGANVLTF. The CDR3 DNA reads as TGTGCCAGCATCTTTGAGAGGGAGCAAGGACCTGGGGCCAACGTCCTGACTTTC. This chain uses TRBV7-8 with TRBJ2-6; possible D gene TRBD2, 5 bases. Trimming cost V 7 bases and J 2 bases, with 21 bases left between them. This CDR3 comprises 18 residues. Germline assignment: CDR1 SGHVS and CDR2 FQNEAQ.

This chain links TRBV30 with TRBJ2-7, with 9 bases fitting TRBD2. J lost 0 bases, V lost 4 bases, and 1 base had no gene match. This CDR3 is built from 13 residues. The germline V gene has CDR1 GTSNPN and CDR2 SVGIG (reference sequence). The CDR3 DNA reads TGTGCCTGGACTAGCGGGGTCTCCTACGAGCAGTACTTC. This translates into CAWTSGVSYEQYF.

This clone appeared once. The chain has TRBV29-1 and TRBJ2-1; D gene unclear. The V end lost 1 base, the J end lost 1 base, and 8 bases lay between the germline ends. The CDR3 totals 14 residues. Germline V gene sequence: CDR1 SQVTM, CDR2 ANQGSEA. The DNA for the CDR3 is TGCAGCGTTGAAGGGACCTATTCCTACAATGAGCAGTTCTTC. This translates into CSVEGTYSYNEQFF.

The chain has TRBV12-3 or TRBV12-4 and TRBJ1-1; D remains ambiguous. The CDR3 contains 12 residues. V was clipped by 3 bases and J by 3 bases, with 5 bases between them. The CDR3 DNA is TGTGCCAGCAGTTTTCCCTACACTGAAGCTTTCTTT. Amino acid sequence: CASSFPYTEAFF.

The chain uses TRBV5-1 and TRBJ1-3; D is unclear. The CDR3 contains 10 residues. The germline V gene has CDR1 SGHRS and CDR2 YFSETQ. The ends were cut back, 3 bases at V and 6 bases at J, with 1 base in the middle. The CDR3 nucleotides are TGCGCCAGCAGCTCAAACACCATATATTTT. Translated: CASSSNTIYF.

V gene TRBV6-5 combines with J gene TRBJ1-4; the D is unclear. Trimming cost V 6 bases and J 4 bases, with 9 bases left between them. The CDR3 is 13 amino acids. Germline-derived CDR1 and CDR2 are MNHEY and SVGAGI. CDR3 region: CASSRSLNEKLFF. The CDR3 nucleotides are TGTGCCAGCAGCCGCTCCCTTAATGAAAAACTGTTTTTT.

The chain carries TRBV9 and TRBJ2-3; possible D gene TRBD2, 6 bases. Germline assignment: CDR1 SGDLS and CDR2 YYNGEE. This CDR3 spans 17 amino acids. V lost 0 bases to trimming and J lost 3 bases, with 17 bases between them. The CDR3 sequence: CASSVEEGRVETDTQYF. In DNA, the CDR3 is TGTGCCAGCAGCGTAGAGGAGGGAAGGGTTGAAACAGATACGCAGTATTTT.